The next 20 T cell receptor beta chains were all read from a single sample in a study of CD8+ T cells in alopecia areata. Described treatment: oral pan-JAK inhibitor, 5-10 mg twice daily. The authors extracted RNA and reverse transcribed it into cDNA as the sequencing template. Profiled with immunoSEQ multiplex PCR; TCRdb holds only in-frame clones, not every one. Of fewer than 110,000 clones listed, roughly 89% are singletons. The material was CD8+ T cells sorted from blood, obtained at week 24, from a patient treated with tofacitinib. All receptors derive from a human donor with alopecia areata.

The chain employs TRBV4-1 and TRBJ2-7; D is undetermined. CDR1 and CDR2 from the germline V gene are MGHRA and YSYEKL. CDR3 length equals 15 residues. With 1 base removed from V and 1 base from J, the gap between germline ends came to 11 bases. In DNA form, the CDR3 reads TGCGCCAGCAGCCAAGGATCGACCTATTCCTACGAGCAGTACTTC. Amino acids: CASSQGSTYSYEQYF.

This CDR3 is CASSPLPRDQRGYTF. Here the CDR3 DNA reads TGTGCCAGCAGCCCGCTCCCCAGGGACCAGCGGGGCTACACCTTC. This chain uses TRBV6-5 with TRBJ1-2; D perhaps matches TRBD1 (5 bases). This CDR3 is built from 15 residues. CDR1 and CDR2 (germline): MNHEY, SVGAGI. Between the trimmed V and J ends, which lost 6 bases and 8 bases, there was a span of 22 bases.

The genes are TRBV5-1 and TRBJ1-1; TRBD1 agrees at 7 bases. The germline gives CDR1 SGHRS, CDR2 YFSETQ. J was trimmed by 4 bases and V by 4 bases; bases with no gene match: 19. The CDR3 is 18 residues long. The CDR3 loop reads CASSPDNRDSGGFTEAFF. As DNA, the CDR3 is TGCGCCAGCAGCCCGGACAACCGGGACAGCGGAGGGTTCACTGAAGCTTTCTTT.

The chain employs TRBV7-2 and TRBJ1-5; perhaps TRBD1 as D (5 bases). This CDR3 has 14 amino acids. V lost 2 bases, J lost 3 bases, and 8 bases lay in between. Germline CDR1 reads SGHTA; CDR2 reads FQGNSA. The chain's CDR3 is CASSLLGTNQPQHF. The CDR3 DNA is TGTGCCAGCAGCTTATTAGGGACCAATCAGCCCCAGCATTTT.

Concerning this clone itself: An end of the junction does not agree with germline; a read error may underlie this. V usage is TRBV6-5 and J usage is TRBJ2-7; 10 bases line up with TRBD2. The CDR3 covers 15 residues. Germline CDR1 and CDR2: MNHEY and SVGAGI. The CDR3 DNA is TGTGCCAGCAGTCAAGTAGCGGGGGGCTCCCACGAGCAGTACTTC. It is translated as CASSQVAGGSHEQYF.

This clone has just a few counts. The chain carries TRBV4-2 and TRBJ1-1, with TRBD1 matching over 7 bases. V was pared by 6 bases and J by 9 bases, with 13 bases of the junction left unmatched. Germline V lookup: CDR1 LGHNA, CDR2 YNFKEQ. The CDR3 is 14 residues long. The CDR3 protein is CASRLSSGGEKAFF. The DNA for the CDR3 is TGTGCCAGCAGACTCTCTTCAGGGGGGGAAAAAGCTTTCTTT.

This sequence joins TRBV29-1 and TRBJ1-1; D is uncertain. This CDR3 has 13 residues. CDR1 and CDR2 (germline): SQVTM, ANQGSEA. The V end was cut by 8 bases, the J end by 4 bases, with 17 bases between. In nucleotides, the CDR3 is TGCAGCAGCGCAGGAGGGATGGGCACTGAAGCTTTCTTT. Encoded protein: CSSAGGMGTEAFF.

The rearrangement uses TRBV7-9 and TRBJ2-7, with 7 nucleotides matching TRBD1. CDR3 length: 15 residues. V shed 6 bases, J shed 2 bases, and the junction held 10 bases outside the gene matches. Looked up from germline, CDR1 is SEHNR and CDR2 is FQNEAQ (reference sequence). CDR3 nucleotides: TGTGCCAGCAGTTCTGGACAGGAGTTCCCCTACGAGCAGTACTTC. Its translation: CASSSGQEFPYEQYF.

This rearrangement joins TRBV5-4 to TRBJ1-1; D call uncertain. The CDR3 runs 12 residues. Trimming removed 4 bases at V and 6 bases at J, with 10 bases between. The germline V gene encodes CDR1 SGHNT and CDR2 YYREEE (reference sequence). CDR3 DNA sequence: TGTGCCAGCAGCCTGGAAACAGCTGAAGCTTTCTTT. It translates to CASSLETAEAFF. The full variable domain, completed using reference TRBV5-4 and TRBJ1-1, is ETGVTQSPTHLIKTRGQQVTLRCSSQSGHNTVSWYQQALGQGPQFIFQYYREEENGRGNFPPRFSGLQFPNYSSELNVNALELDDSALYLCASSLETAEAFFGQGTRLTVV.

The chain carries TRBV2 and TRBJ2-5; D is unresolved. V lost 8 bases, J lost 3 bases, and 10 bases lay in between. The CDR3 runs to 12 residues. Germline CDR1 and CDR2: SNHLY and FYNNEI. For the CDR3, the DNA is TGTGCCAGCCAAGGGCAGGAAGAGACCCAGTACTTC. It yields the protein CASQGQEETQYF. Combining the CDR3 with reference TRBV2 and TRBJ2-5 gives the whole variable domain EPEVTQTPSHQVTQMGQEVILRCVPISNHLYFYWYRQILGQKVEFLVSFYNNEISEKSEIFDDQFSVERPDGSNFTLKIRSTKLEDSAMYFCASQGQEETQYFGPGTRLLVL.

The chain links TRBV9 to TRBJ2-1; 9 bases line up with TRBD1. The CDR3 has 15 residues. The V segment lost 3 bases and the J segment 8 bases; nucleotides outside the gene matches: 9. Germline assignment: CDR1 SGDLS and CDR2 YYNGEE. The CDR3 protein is CASSAGTGMVDEQFF. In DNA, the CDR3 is TGTGCCAGCAGCGCCGGGACAGGGATGGTCGATGAGCAGTTCTTC.

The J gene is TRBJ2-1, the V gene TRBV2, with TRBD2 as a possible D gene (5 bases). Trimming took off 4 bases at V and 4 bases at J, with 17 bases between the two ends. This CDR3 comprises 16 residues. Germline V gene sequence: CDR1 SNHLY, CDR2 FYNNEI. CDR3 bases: TGTGCCAGCAGTGGTGGACCAGCGGCAGCATACAATGAGCAGTTCTTC. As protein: CASSGGPAAAYNEQFF.

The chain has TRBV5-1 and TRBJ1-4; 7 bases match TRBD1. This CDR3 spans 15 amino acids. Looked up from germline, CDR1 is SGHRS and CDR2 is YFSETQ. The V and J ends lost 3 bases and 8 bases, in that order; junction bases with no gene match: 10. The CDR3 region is CASSSGTQQGEKLFF. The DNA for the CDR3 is TGCGCCAGCAGCTCAGGGACCCAACAGGGGGAAAAACTGTTTTTT.

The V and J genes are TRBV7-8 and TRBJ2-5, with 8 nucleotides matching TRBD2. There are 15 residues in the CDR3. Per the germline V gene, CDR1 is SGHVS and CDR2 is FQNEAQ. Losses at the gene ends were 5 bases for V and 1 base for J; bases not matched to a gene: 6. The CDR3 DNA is TGTGCCAGCAGCCCCCATGCGGGGGGCCAAGAGACCCAGTACTTC. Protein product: CASSPHAGGQETQYF.

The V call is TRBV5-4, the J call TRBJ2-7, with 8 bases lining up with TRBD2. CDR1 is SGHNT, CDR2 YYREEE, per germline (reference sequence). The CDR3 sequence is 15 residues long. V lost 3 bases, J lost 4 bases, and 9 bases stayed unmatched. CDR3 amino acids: CASSSTRTGGYEQYF. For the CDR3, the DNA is TGTGCCAGCAGCTCGACACGGACGGGGGGGTACGAGCAGTACTTC.

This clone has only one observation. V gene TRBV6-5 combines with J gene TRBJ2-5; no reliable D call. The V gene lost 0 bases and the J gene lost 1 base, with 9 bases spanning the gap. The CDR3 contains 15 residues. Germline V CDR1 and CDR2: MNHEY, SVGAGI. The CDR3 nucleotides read TGTGCCAGCAGTTACTCCTCAGCCAGCCAAGAGACCCAGTACTTC. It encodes CASSYSSASQETQYF.

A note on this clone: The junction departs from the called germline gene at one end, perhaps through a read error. CDR3 nucleotides: TGTGCTAGCAGCTTAGGTAGGGCAGGGGAGACCGATACGCAGTATTTT. Encoded protein: CASSLGRAGETDTQYF. This rearrangement joins TRBV7-7 to TRBJ2-3; weak D call: TRBD1 (6 bases). Germline V CDR1 and CDR2: SSHAT, FNYEAQ (reference sequence). This CDR3 region has 16 residues.

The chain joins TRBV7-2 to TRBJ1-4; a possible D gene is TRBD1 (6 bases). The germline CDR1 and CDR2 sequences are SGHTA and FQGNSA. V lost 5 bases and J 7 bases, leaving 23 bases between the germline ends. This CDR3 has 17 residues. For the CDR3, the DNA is TGTGCCAGCAGCACCTATTCAGCCGGGACATCGAGTGAAAAACTGTTTTTT. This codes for CASSTYSAGTSSEKLFF.

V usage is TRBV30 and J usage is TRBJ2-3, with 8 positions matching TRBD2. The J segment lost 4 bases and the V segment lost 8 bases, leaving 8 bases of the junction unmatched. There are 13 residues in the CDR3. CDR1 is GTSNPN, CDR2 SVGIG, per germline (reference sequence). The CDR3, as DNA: TGTGCCAGCGACAGCGGGGGATCAGATACGCAGTATTTT. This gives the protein CASDSGGSDTQYF.

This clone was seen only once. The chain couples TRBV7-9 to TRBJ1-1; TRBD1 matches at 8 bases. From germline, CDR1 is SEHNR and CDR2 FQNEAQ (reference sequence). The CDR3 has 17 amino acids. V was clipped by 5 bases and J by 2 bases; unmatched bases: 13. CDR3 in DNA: TGTGCCAGCAGCCCCGGATGGGAGGACAGGGATAACACTGAAGCTTTCTTT. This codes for CASSPGWEDRDNTEAFF.